This paragraph covers one T cell receptor beta chain sequence. J was trimmed by 10 bases and V by 0 bases; bases with no gene match: 6. CDR1 and CDR2 from the germline V gene are SGHRS and YFSETQ. This CDR3 comprises 13 residues. Some clones are missing from TCRdb's copy, which holds only in-frame ones; the method was immunoSEQ multiplex PCR. This table holds roughly 160,000 clones, roughly 83% found once. The data are from a study of blood T cell repertoires in COVID-19. Sequencing was carried out using PBMCs or T cells enriched from blood (not recorded which). The source of this sequence is a woman in her sixties or seventies who had recovered from COVID-19. This chain connects TRBV5-1 to TRBJ2-5; TRBD2 matches 7 bases. Written as DNA, the CDR3 is TGCGCCAGCAGCTTGGCCGAGGGGACTATCCAGTACTTC. Residues: CASSLAEGTIQYF.